A selection of T cell receptor beta chains follows, all from one sample in a study of early T cells in non-severe SARS-CoV-2 infection. MiXCR was run by TCRdb on the 5' RACE reads, yielding one entry per CDR3 protein. Of some 49,000 distinct CDR3 sequences in the sample, roughly 4% were seen once. Sequencing was done on a sample of whole blood. These receptors all stem from an adult who was a healthcare worker with PCR-confirmed SARS-CoV-2 infection or an uninfected control (not recorded which). The CDR3 runs from the conserved cysteine through the conserved F or W. D genes are given only for firm matches.

D gene | J gene | V gene | CDR3 length | CDR3 protein
NA | TRBJ1-1 | TRBV7-9 | 13 | CASSLSLSPEAFF
TRBD2 | TRBJ2-5 | TRBV20-1 | 19 | CSANAPPGTSGRAQETQYF
NA | TRBJ2-6 | TRBV7-9 | 16 | CASSLNIYSGANVLTF
NA | TRBJ2-3 | TRBV11-2 | 14 | CASSFDGGTDTQYF
NA | TRBJ1-6 | TRBV6-6 | 12 | CASRERESPLHF
TRBD2 | TRBJ2-3 | TRBV7-2 | 16 | CASSPQAGGRTDTQYF
NA | TRBJ2-2 | TRBV9 | 14 | CASSPRTVTGELFF
NA | TRBJ1-6 | TRBV18 | 13 | CASSSSYNSPLHF
NA | TRBJ1-2 | TRBV14 | 14 | CASSLGLGVWGYTF
NA | TRBJ2-7 | TRBV20-1 | 14 | CSARPNGPLYEQYF
TRBD2 | TRBJ2-7 | TRBV29-1 | 14 | CSVARRGMGDEQYF
NA | TRBJ2-5 | TRBV5-1 | 16 | CASSLRGQSGPKTQYF
TRBD2 | TRBJ2-3 | TRBV10-3 | 15 | CAISGTSGTADTQYF
TRBD2 | TRBJ2-4 | TRBV11-2 | 15 | CASSLAGLAENIQYF
TRBD1 | TRBJ1-2 | TRBV25-1 | 16 | CASSEGTDLFSYGYTF
NA | TRBJ1-6 | TRBV7-3 | 14 | CASSEWGVGSPLHF
TRBD1 | TRBJ2-7 | TRBV20-1 | 13 | CSAPGQAAYEQYF
NA | TRBJ1-5 | TRBV24-1 | 13 | CATSGSNNQPQHF
NA | TRBJ1-1 | TRBV7-6 | 15 | CASSPRAEANTEAFF
NA | TRBJ1-2 | TRBV3-1 | 12 | CASSHGTNGYTF
NA | TRBJ2-1 | TRBV5-1 | 12 | CASSLGKGEQFF
NA | TRBJ2-7 | TRBV3-1 | 15 | CASSPVYGGSYEQYF
NA | TRBJ1-2 | TRBV6-5 | 12 | CASRSSFDRYTF
TRBD2 | TRBJ2-7 | TRBV7-6 | 15 | CASSRLADSSYEQYF
TRBD2 | TRBJ2-7 | TRBV15 | 17 | CATSRDLLGLAPYEQYF
NA | TRBJ2-5 | TRBV5-8 | 15 | CASSLGWAAKETQYF
NA | TRBJ1-5 | TRBV7-2 | 12 | CASSPRNQPQHF
NA | TRBJ2-7 | TRBV5-1 | 14 | CASSLGEPPYEQYF
NA | TRBJ1-1 | TRBV14 | 15 | CASSPYRDLETEAFF
NA | TRBJ1-5 | TRBV11-2 | 16 | CASSLVCSKKSQPQHF
NA | TRBJ2-3 | TRBV5-1 | 14 | CASSLVDSRDTQYF
NA | TRBJ2-1 | TRBV11-3 | 14 | CASSLSSSYNEQFF
NA | TRBJ2-5 | TRBV14 | 15 | CASSRLGQFQETQYF
NA | TRBJ1-1 | TRBV6-6 | 14 | CASSATGSAPEAFF
NA | TRBJ1-1 | TRBV3-1 | 15 | CASSHGQLPNTEAFF
NA | TRBJ1-4 | TRBV18 | 13 | CASSPDPRAKLFF
TRBD1 | TRBJ2-1 | TRBV7-9 | 12 | CASSQTGGEQFF
NA | TRBJ2-7 | TRBV29-1 | 13 | CSVGGAVAYEQYF
TRBD1 | TRBJ2-5 | TRBV5-1 | 15 | CASSLDQGVGKTQYF
NA | TRBJ1-2 | TRBV3-1 | 15 | CASSQEANGGYGYTF
TRBD1 | TRBJ2-2 | TRBV29-1 | 13 | CSAGDRATGELFF
NA | TRBJ1-5 | TRBV2 | 14 | CASSDRGMKQPQHF
NA | TRBJ2-2 | TRBV10-3 | 14 | CATQAGGDGGELFF
NA | TRBJ2-5 | TRBV12-3/TRBV12-4 | 14 | CASSFGLVQETQYF
TRBD2 | TRBJ2-3 | TRBV12-3/TRBV12-4 | 16 | CASSLSAGGVVDTQYF
TRBD1 | TRBJ2-7 | TRBV5-1 | 15 | CASSLEPGQGYEQYF
NA | TRBJ1-6 | TRBV11-2 | 14 | CASSQRANNSPLHF
NA | TRBJ2-6 | TRBV24-1 | 13 | CATSDRGANVLTF
NA | TRBJ2-7 | TRBV4-2 | 12 | CASSQDNYEQYF
NA | TRBJ2-7 | TRBV9 | 15 | CASSGKTPFSYEQYF